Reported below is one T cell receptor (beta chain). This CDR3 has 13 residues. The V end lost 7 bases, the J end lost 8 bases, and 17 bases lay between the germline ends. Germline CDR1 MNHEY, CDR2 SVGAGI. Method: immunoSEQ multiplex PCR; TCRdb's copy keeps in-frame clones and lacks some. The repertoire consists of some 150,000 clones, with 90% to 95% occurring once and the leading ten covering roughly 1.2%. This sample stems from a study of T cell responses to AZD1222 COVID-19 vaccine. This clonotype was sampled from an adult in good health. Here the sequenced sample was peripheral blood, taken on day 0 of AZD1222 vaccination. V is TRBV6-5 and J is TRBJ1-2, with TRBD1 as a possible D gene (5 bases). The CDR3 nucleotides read TGTGCCAGCAACCTGGGGGGGGAAAGCGGCTACACCTTC. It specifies CASNLGGESGYTF.